Listed here is a single TCR beta chain. Its antigen is still unknown. V was shortened by 3 bases and J by 14 bases, with 14 bases between the two germline ends. The germline gives CDR1 SNHLY, CDR2 FYNNEI. This CDR3 spans 13 amino acids. The primer mix had 60 Vbeta and 13 Jbeta primers. The protocol was immunoSEQ multiplex PCR, while the TCRdb copy is restricted to in-frame clones and leaves out a portion. The table lists 90,000 to 150,000 clones, roughly 80% of them singletons. These data belong to a study of cytomegalovirus exposure and HLA in healthy donors. General observations from the study: TCR beta sequences reportedly predicted the HLA-A and HLA-B alleles of most subjects accurately.

The sequence came from a young woman in good health and CMV-seropositive. Sequencing was done on a sample of PBMCs. The V and J genes are TRBV2 and TRBJ1-6; D is unclear. The CDR3 spells CASSESEGGALHF. CDR3 DNA sequence: TGTGCCAGCAGTGAGTCCGAAGGTGGAGCCCTCCACTTT.